This passage covers 16 T cell receptor beta chains from one sample sequenced in a study of T cell changes during pregnancy in multiple sclerosis. Sequencing used immunoSEQ multiplex PCR; TCRdb keeps in-frame clones, though not all of them. The sample lists 65,000 to 90,000 clones, around 93% occurring once. The sample was PBMCs, taken in the first trimester of pregnancy. All receptors come from a female donor in good health, serving as a control in a pregnancy study. Some clones in this sample may be carry-over from other donors' samples.

This clone showed up just a few times. The chain couples TRBV10-2 to TRBJ2-4; TRBD2 matches at 12 bases. This CDR3 has 15 residues. V trimming: 8 bases; J trimming: 8 bases; junction bases outside the gene matches: 10. Germline CDR1 is WSHSY and CDR2 is SAAADI. The CDR3 sequence is CASGGASGGVDIQYF. The CDR3 DNA reads TGCGCCAGCGGAGGGGCTAGCGGGGGGGTAGACATTCAGTACTTC.

V usage is TRBV18 and J usage is TRBJ2-7; 7 nucleotides match TRBD1. Germline CDR1 and CDR2: KGHSH and LQKENI. This CDR3 is 13 amino acids long. The junction had 5 bases not matched to a gene; V was cut back by 3 bases and J by 6 bases. The CDR3 here is CASSPDRAGEQYF. As DNA, the CDR3 is TGTGCCAGCTCACCTGACAGGGCTGGCGAGCAGTACTTC.

This clone has just a few counts. This sequence joins TRBV30 and TRBJ2-2; perhaps TRBD2 as D (6 bases). Germline CDR1 is GTSNPN and CDR2 is SVGIG (reference sequence). The CDR3 length is 15 residues. Trimming took off 3 bases at V and 3 bases at J, with 14 bases between the two ends. The DNA for the CDR3 is TGTGCCTGGAGGTTGCTTGGGGAGGACACCGGGGAGCTGTTTTTT. Its translation is CAWRLLGEDTGELFF.

The V gene is TRBV13, the J gene TRBJ1-2; D not resolved. The V gene's germline CDR1 is PRHDT and CDR2 FYEKMQ (reference sequence). The V end lost 5 bases, the J end lost 4 bases, and 8 bases lay between the germline ends. CDR3 length: 12 residues. As DNA, the CDR3 is TGTGCCAGCAGCCCAGCGGGCTATGGCTACACCTTC. Its translation is CASSPAGYGYTF.

The rearrangement links TRBV27 to TRBJ2-7, with TRBD2 as a possible D gene (7 bases). V lost 7 bases and J lost 2, with 18 bases in between. This CDR3 contains 15 residues. CDR1 is MNHEY, CDR2 SMNVEV, per germline (reference sequence). CDR3 residues: CASTPGASGAYEQYF. CDR3 coding DNA: TGTGCCAGCACACCGGGGGCTAGCGGAGCCTACGAGCAGTACTTC.

V gene TRBV9 combines with J gene TRBJ2-7; the D gene is possibly TRBD2 (6 bases). Trimming took 4 bases from V and 9 from J, leaving 20 bases between them. CDR3 size: 14 residues. Per germline, CDR1 SGDLS and CDR2 YYNGEE. CDR3: CASSIGLRGTGQYF. DNA for the CDR3: TGTGCCAGCAGCATTGGACTACGGGGGACGGGGCAGTACTTC.

The chain employs TRBV7-9 and TRBJ2-3, with 11 bases aligning to TRBD2. The CDR3 sequence is 14 residues long. Germline-derived CDR1 and CDR2 are SEHNR and FQNEAQ (reference sequence). V was clipped by 7 bases and J by 4 bases; unmatched bases: 4. CDR3 in DNA: TGTGCCAGCATGGCTAGCGGGGGGTCAGATACGCAGTATTTT. This sequence encodes CASMASGGSDTQYF.

V usage is TRBV5-4 and J usage is TRBJ2-1; 9 nucleotides agree with TRBD2. V lost 4 bases and J lost 9; bases outside the gene matches: 14. There are 16 residues in the CDR3. Germline V gene lookup returns CDR1 SGHNT and CDR2 YYREEE (reference sequence). In DNA form, the CDR3 reads TGTGCCAGCAGCCCCGAGGGGGCGGGAGGGCCGGGTGAGCAGTTCTTC. Translated: CASSPEGAGGPGEQFF.

This clone was counted a few times. The J gene is TRBJ1-2, the V gene TRBV28; 10 nucleotides match TRBD1. The CDR3 has 15 residues. The V and J ends lost 5 bases and 6 bases, in that order; junction bases with no gene match: 9. The germline V gene encodes CDR1 MDHEN and CDR2 SYDVKM. The CDR3 DNA reads TGTGCCAGCAGTCCGGCCGGGACAGGGGATGATGGCTACACCTTC. Protein: CASSPAGTGDDGYTF.

This clone came up once. This chain connects TRBV12-5 to TRBJ1-1; 7 positions agree with TRBD1. CDR1 is LGHNT and CDR2 is FRNRAP in the germline V gene. With V trimmed by 1 base and J by 7 bases, 6 bases remained unmatched. The length of the CDR3 is 14 residues. This CDR3 is CASGLDTRDSEAFF. As DNA, the CDR3 is TGTGCTAGTGGTTTGGATACTCGGGACAGTGAAGCTTTCTTT.

The V gene is TRBV19, the J gene TRBJ2-1, with D maybe TRBD1 (6 bases). V lost 9 bases and J lost 5, with 14 bases in between. Germline V lookup: CDR1 LNHDA, CDR2 SQIVND (reference sequence). The CDR3 consists of 13 residues. The CDR3 DNA follows: TGTGCCAGCGCCAGGGGATCTCACAATGAGCAGTTCTTC. Translation gives CASARGSHNEQFF. Together with reference TRBV19 and TRBJ2-1, the CDR3 gives the full variable domain: DGGITQSPKYLFRKEGQNVTLSCEQNLNHDAMYWYRQDPGQGLRLIYYSQIVNDFQKGDIAEGYSVSREKKESFPLTVTSAQKNPTAFYLCASARGSHNEQFFGPGTRLTVL.

This chain joins TRBV5-1 and TRBJ1-6; maybe TRBD1 (6 bases). Trimming took off 0 bases at V and 7 bases at J, with 11 bases between the two ends. The CDR3 runs to 15 residues. In germline, CDR1 is SGHRS, CDR2 YFSETQ. The chain's CDR3 is CASSLGDRLNSPLHF. DNA of the CDR3: TGCGCCAGCAGCTTGGGAGACAGGTTGAATTCACCCCTCCACTTT.

The rearrangement links TRBV27 to TRBJ1-6, with D possibly being TRBD1 (6 bases). Per germline, CDR1 MNHEY and CDR2 SMNVEV (reference sequence). This CDR3 region has 14 residues. Deletions cut 5 bases from V and 7 bases from J, with 12 bases between. The CDR3: CASSPGQRNSPLHF. CDR3 coding DNA: TGTGCCAGCAGTCCCGGACAGCGAAATTCACCCCTCCACTTT.

V and J are TRBV7-2 and TRBJ2-7; D is uncertain. CDR3 size: 14 residues. V was clipped by 0 bases and J by 2 bases, with 8 bases between them. Germline V gene lookup returns CDR1 SGHTA and CDR2 FQGNSA. In DNA, the CDR3 is TGTGCCAGCAGCTTAGCGCGTTCGGCCTACGAGCAGTACTTC. Translation gives CASSLARSAYEQYF.

V is TRBV18 and J is TRBJ1-5; no definite D call. CDR1 and CDR2 (germline): KGHSH, LQKENI. The CDR3 is 14 residues long. Trimming shortened V by 1 base and J by 2 bases, and 6 bases separated the two germline ends. The CDR3 coding sequence is TGTGCCAGCTCACCACTTTCTGGCAATCAGCCCCAGCATTTT. Its translation is CASSPLSGNQPQHF. The whole variable domain, remainder taken from reference TRBV18 and TRBJ1-5, is NAGVMQNPRHLVRRRGQEARLRCSPMKGHSHVYWYRQLPEEGLKFMVYLQKENIIDESGMPKERFSAEFPKEGPSILRIQQVVRGDSAAYFCASSPLSGNQPQHFGDGTRLSIL.

The gene calls are TRBV28 and TRBJ1-4; D gene uncertain. V shed 3 bases and J shed 8 bases, with 10 bases lying between them. The CDR3 loop spans 13 amino acids. CDR1 MDHEN and CDR2 SYDVKM come from the germline V gene. As DNA, the CDR3 is TGTGCCAGCAGTTTCGAGGGCCGGGAAAAACTGTTTTTT. Protein product: CASSFEGREKLFF.